This entry features one TCR beta chain sequence. Its antigen is as yet unknown. This record belongs to a study of T cells expressing NK-cell markers. Study in general: In sorted CD3+CD56+NKG2C+, CD3+CD56+NKG2C- and CD3+CD56-NKG2C+ T cells, TCR beta repertoires were obtained.

Study observations and caveats: Several of the donors also had these clonotypes leading their CD3+CD56-NKG2C+ fraction.

TCRdb reanalyzed the 5' RACE reads, giving one entry per CDR3 protein sequence and no DNA. The sample totals 150,000 to 200,000 distinct CDR3 sequences; its top ten clones hold about 19%. The source of this sequence is a man aged 18-75 years in good health. The source material was blood T cells: a sorted CD56 or NKG2C T cell subset, CD4+ or CD8+ T cells, or bulk PBMC T cells (not recorded which).

The CDR3: CASSQQTGHIYGYTF. The rearrangement links TRBV4-2 to TRBJ1-2; TCRdb lists TRBD1, though no DNA is available to test this call. The CDR3 spans 15 residues. Germline V gene sequence: CDR1 LGHNA, CDR2 YNFKEQ.